What follows are 22 T cell receptor beta chains derived from one specimen sequenced in a study of TIL therapy for anti-PD-1-resistant metastatic lung cancer. Indicated time point: pre-treatment sample, taken before nivolumab and TIL therapy. The libraries were made with immunoSEQ v3. The repertoire was sequenced with immunoSEQ multiplex PCR; TCRdb's copy has only in-frame clones and lacks some. Of approximately 10,000 clones listed, 60% to 80% are singletons. This material consisted of blood, taken at baseline. The receptors here all came from a person aged 25 to 85 with non-small cell lung cancer.

In this sample, this clone turned up a few times. The CDR3 region is CASSVVRGFTEAFF. CDR3 nucleotide sequence: TGTGCCAGCAGCGTAGTAAGGGGTTTCACTGAAGCTTTCTTT. The V call is TRBV9, the J call TRBJ1-1; a weak D match, TRBD1 (5 bases). Germline CDR1 and CDR2: SGDLS and YYNGEE. The CDR3 extends over 14 amino acids. Deletions cut 0 bases from V and 4 bases from J, with 10 bases between.

This clone turned up a few times. The chain uses TRBV12-5 and TRBJ1-1; D unresolved. V was shortened by 1 base and J by 9 bases, with 6 bases between the two germline ends. The CDR3 runs to 11 residues. Germline assignment: CDR1 LGHNT and CDR2 FRNRAP. CDR3 region: CASGLGRKAFF. CDR3 sequence (DNA): TGTGCTAGTGGTTTGGGACGGAAAGCTTTCTTT.

The table lists this clone with a few counts. The chain uses TRBV6-1 and TRBJ2-5; D not certain. Trimming took off 4 bases at V and 5 bases at J, with 8 bases between the two ends. CDR3 length equals 12 residues. Germline CDR1 is MNHNS and CDR2 is SASEGT. The CDR3 loop is CASSGVGETQYF. CDR3 nucleotides: TGTGCCAGCAGTGGAGTTGGCGAGACCCAGTACTTC.

This chain connects TRBV10-1 to TRBJ2-1, with 10 bases that match TRBD2. Germline trimming cut 5 bases from V and 9 bases from J; bases unmatched to any gene: 10. This CDR3 has 15 amino acids. The germline CDR1 and CDR2 sequences are WNHNN and SYGVQD (reference sequence). In DNA form, the CDR3 reads TGCGCCAGCAGTCCGCCGGGACTAGCGATGGGTGAGCAGTTCTTC. Translating it yields CASSPPGLAMGEQFF.

The J gene is TRBJ1-2, the V gene TRBV5-1; D gene ambiguous. Germline V gene data show CDR1 as SGHRS and CDR2 as YFSETQ. V was shortened by 2 bases and J by 1 base, with 6 bases between the two germline ends. The CDR3 spans 13 residues. CDR3 nucleotides: TGCGCCAGCAGCTTAACAGATAACTATGGCTACACCTTC. Amino acid sequence: CASSLTDNYGYTF.

This chain uses TRBV5-4 with TRBJ2-4, with a weak D call TRBD1 (6 bases). In germline, CDR1 is SGHNT, CDR2 YYREEE (reference sequence). V lost 4 bases and J lost 1, with 15 bases in between. This CDR3 comprises 16 residues. The DNA for the CDR3 is TGTGCCAGCAGCGCAAGAACACAGGGTGCCAAAAACATTCAGTACTTC. Amino acid sequence: CASSARTQGAKNIQYF.

The chain has TRBV7-9 and TRBJ2-7; 7 bases are a match to TRBD1. The CDR3 contains 12 residues. V shed 6 bases and J 5 bases; nucleotides not matched to a gene: 4. The V gene's germline CDR1 is SEHNR and CDR2 FQNEAQ (reference sequence). CDR3 residues: CASSRTGDEQYF. In nucleotides, the CDR3 is TGTGCCAGCAGTCGTACAGGGGACGAGCAGTACTTC.

This clone occurred a few times. DNA of the CDR3: TGTGCCAGCAGTTGGACAGGGGGCTATGGCTACACCTTC. This translates into CASSWTGGYGYTF. The rearrangement uses TRBV6-5 and TRBJ1-2; TRBD1 agrees at 10 bases. The germline V gene has CDR1 MNHEY and CDR2 SVGAGI. J lost 4 bases, V lost 4 bases, and 0 bases had no gene match. The CDR3 length is 13 residues.

The V gene is TRBV18, the J gene TRBJ2-7, with a tentative D call TRBD1 (7 bases). Germline lookup yields CDR1 KGHSH and CDR2 LQKENI. Trimming took off 3 bases at V and 3 bases at J, with 15 bases between the two ends. The CDR3 sequence is 15 residues long. The CDR3 DNA reads as TGTGCCAGCTCACCGGCGGCGGGACAGTTCTACGAGCAGTACTTC. It codes for CASSPAAGQFYEQYF.

This clone was observed a single time. The chain couples TRBV30 to TRBJ2-5; D is perhaps TRBD1 (6 bases). The J call may be in error: the DNA end matches TRBJ2-7 better. CDR3 length: 14 amino acids. Germline V gene sequence: CDR1 GTSNPN, CDR2 SVGIG (reference sequence). For the CDR3, the DNA is TGTGCCTGGACTTCTGGCGCAGGGGCATACGAGCAGTACTTC. Translating it yields CAWTSGAGAYEQYF.

The gene calls are TRBV5-6 and TRBJ1-6, with a weak D call TRBD1 (5 bases). V was pared by 2 bases and J by 10 bases, with 13 bases between. Germline V gene sequence: CDR1 SGHDT, CDR2 YYEEEE. CDR3 length: 14 amino acids. This CDR3 is CASSFPGPGSPLHF. The CDR3 DNA reads as TGTGCCAGCAGCTTTCCAGGGCCGGGGTCACCCCTCCACTTT. Full variable domain (missing parts from reference TRBV5-6 and TRBJ1-6): DAGVTQSPTHLIKTRGQQVTLRCSPKSGHDTVSWYQQALGQGPQFIFQYYEEEERQRGNFPDRFSGHQFPNYSSELNVNALLLGDSALYLCASSFPGPGSPLHFGNGTRLTVT.

This chain links TRBV5-4 with TRBJ2-5; D is possibly TRBD1 or TRBD2 (5 bases each). The CDR3 is 16 amino acids. Trimming cost V 0 bases and J 3 bases, with 15 bases left between them. From germline, CDR1 is SGHNT and CDR2 YYREEE (reference sequence). In DNA form, the CDR3 reads TGTGCCAGCAGCTTGGCCGTCGGGACGGGCAAAGAGACCCAGTACTTC. Translating gives CASSLAVGTGKETQYF.

This clone was seen a single time. This chain uses TRBV27 with TRBJ2-1, with 9 bases that match TRBD2. The CDR3 is 15 residues long. V trimming: 4 bases; J trimming: 8 bases; junction bases outside the gene matches: 9. CDR1 and CDR2 (germline): MNHEY, SMNVEV (reference sequence). The CDR3 DNA follows: TGTGCCAGCAGTTCGATCCTAGCGGGGTGGGATGAGCAGTTCTTC. Protein product: CASSSILAGWDEQFF.

V usage is TRBV5-1 and J usage is TRBJ2-5; D is perhaps TRBD1 or TRBD2 (6 bases each). CDR1 is SGHRS, CDR2 YFSETQ, per germline. This CDR3 region has 16 residues. V lost 0 bases and J 5 bases, leaving 17 bases between the germline ends. CDR3 in DNA: TGCGCCAGCAGCTTGGCCCCGTTAGGGGGGCGGGAGACCCAGTACTTC. Translating it yields CASSLAPLGGRETQYF.

The chain carries TRBV29-1 and TRBJ2-1; D not certain. Trimming left V 6 bases short and J 5 bases short, with 14 bases between. CDR1 and CDR2 (germline): SQVTM, ANQGSEA. The CDR3 is 13 residues long. The CDR3 region has the DNA TGCAGCGTAACCGACTGGGTGAACAATGAGCAGTTCTTC. This sequence encodes CSVTDWVNNEQFF.

The chain couples TRBV30 to TRBJ1-4; possibly TRBD1 for D (6 bases). The CDR3 contains 13 residues. V was cut by 8 bases and J by 5 bases, with 15 bases left in between. Per germline, CDR1 GTSNPN and CDR2 SVGIG (reference sequence). CDR3 DNA sequence: TGTGCCGTCCCAGGGGCCCAGAATGAAAAACTGTTTTTT. Translated, it gives CAVPGAQNEKLFF.

The genes are TRBV19 and TRBJ2-7; unclear D gene. Germline values: CDR1 LNHDA, CDR2 SQIVND (reference sequence). V gave up 7 bases and J gave up 1 base, with 8 bases separating them. The CDR3 covers 12 residues. The CDR3 DNA follows: TGTGCCAGTAAGGGCGTTTCCTACGAGCAGTACTTC. Protein: CASKGVSYEQYF.

This sequence joins TRBV5-1 and TRBJ2-1, with 7 bases fitting TRBD2. Trimming removed 2 bases from V and 5 bases from J; junction bases left unmatched: 7. The CDR3 totals 15 residues. Germline V CDR1 and CDR2: SGHRS, YFSETQ. The CDR3 reads CASSFAGVEHNEQFF. The CDR3 nucleotides read TGCGCCAGCAGCTTCGCGGGAGTGGAGCACAATGAGCAGTTCTTC.

J is TRBJ2-1 and V is TRBV12-2; TRBD2 is the table's D call, not checked against the DNA. TRBV12-2 is tagged as a pseudogene. CDR3 size: 15 residues. This chain's CDR3 is CASRPQRGGDDEQFF. CDR3 nucleotide sequence: TGTGCAAGTCGCCCCCAGAGGGGGGGGGACGATGAGCAGTTCTTC.

The V call is TRBV11-1, the J call TRBJ2-2; D unresolved. CDR1 and CDR2 (germline): SGHAT, FQDESV (reference sequence). With 1 base removed from V and 4 bases from J, the gap between germline ends came to 4 bases. The length of the CDR3 is 13 residues. The CDR3 DNA reads TGTGCCAGCAGCTTAGAAGGCACCGGGGAGCTGTTTTTT. It codes for CASSLEGTGELFF.

J is TRBJ2-2 and V is TRBV5-3, with D possibly matching TRBD2 (10 bases). Being an ORF, TRBV5-3 has a function that is uncertain. The CDR3 has 19 amino acids. V was cut by 4 bases and J by 6 bases, with 28 bases left in between. In DNA form, the CDR3 reads TGTGCCAGAAGCCCAGACTCCCGACAGGGGGGACTAGCGTCCGGGGAGCTGTTTTTT. Its protein is CARSPDSRQGGLASGELFF.

The rearrangement links TRBV7-8 to TRBJ2-1; TRBD2 matches 9 bases. The CDR3 has 17 amino acids. Unmatched junction bases numbered 10, after V lost 5 bases and J lost 2 bases. Germline V gene lookup returns CDR1 SGHVS and CDR2 FQNEAQ. In DNA, the CDR3 is TGTGCCAGCAGCCCCCCACTGCGGGAGGGTGCCTACAATGAGCAGTTCTTC. It codes for CASSPPLREGAYNEQFF.